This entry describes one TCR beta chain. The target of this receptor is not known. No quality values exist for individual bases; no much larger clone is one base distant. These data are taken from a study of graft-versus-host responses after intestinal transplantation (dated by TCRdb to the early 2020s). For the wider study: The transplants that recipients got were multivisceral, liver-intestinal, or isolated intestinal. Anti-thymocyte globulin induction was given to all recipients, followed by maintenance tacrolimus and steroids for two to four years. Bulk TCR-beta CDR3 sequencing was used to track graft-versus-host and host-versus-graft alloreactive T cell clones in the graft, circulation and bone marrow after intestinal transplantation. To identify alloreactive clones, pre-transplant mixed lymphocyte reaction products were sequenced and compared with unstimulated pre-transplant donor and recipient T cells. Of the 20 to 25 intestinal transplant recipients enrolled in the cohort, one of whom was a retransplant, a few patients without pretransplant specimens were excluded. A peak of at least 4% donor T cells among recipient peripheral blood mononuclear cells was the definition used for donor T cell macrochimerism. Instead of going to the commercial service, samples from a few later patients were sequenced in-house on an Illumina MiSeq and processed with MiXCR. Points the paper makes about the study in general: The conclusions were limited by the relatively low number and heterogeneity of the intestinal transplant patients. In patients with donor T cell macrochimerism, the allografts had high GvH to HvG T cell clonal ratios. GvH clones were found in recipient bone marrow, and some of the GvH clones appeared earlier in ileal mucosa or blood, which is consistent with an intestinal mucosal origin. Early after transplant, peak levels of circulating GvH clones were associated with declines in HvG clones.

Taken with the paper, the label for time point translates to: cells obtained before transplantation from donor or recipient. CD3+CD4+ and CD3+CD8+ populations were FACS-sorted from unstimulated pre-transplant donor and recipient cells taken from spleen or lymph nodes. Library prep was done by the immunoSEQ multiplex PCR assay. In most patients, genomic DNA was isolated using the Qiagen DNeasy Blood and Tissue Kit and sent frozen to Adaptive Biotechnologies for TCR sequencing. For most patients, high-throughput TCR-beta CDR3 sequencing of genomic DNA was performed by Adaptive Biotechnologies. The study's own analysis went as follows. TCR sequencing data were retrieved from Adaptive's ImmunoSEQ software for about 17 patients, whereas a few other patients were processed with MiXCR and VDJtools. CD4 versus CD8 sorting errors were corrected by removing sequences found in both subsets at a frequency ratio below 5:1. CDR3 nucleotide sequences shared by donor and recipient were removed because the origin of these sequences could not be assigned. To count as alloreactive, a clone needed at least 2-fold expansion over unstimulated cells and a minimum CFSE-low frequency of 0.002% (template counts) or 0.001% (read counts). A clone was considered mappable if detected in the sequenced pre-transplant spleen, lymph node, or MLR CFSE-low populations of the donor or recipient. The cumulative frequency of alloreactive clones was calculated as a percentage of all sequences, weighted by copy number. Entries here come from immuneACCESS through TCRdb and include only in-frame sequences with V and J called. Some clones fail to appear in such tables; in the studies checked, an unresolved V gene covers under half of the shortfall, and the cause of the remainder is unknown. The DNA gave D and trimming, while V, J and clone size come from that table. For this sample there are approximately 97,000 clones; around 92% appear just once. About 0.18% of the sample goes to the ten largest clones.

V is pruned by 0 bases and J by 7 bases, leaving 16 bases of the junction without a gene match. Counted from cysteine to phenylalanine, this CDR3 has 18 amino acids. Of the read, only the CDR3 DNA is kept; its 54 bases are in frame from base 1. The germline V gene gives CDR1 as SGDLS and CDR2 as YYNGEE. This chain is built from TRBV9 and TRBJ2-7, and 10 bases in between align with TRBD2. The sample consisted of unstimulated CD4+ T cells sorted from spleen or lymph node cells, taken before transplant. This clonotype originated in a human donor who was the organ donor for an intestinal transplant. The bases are TGTGCCAGCAGCGTAGGAGCGGGGGGGACAACCTCCTCCGAAGAGCAGTACTTC. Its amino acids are CASSVGAGGTTSSEEQYF.